The rows below give T cell receptor beta chains drawn from one sample of a study of beta chain features in type 1 diabetes. Only in-frame clones appear in the TCRdb table, and some are missing; sequencing was by immunoSEQ multiplex PCR. The sample has around 160,000 clones; about 63% are singletons. The specimen sequenced was naive CD4+ T cells from blood. Receptor source: a man aged 25 to 40 with type 1 diabetes. Both conserved end residues are part of each CDR3. The D gene is left open where the match is weak. Size is omitted from some rows. Given values are once, few, many or a class for expanded clones.

>.|.|TRBV29-1|TRBJ1-2
CSVALNYGYTF
TGCAGCGTTGCACTTAACTATGGCTACACCTTC
>.|TRBD1|TRBV27|TRBJ2-7
CASSVRQGAQYF
TGTGCCAGCAGTGTGCGACAGGGAGCGCAGTACTTC
>.|.|TRBV7-9|TRBJ1-6
CASSSVDFVNSPLHF
TGTGCCAGCAGCTCAGTTGACTTCGTTAATTCACCCCTCCACTTT
>.|.|TRBV18|TRBJ2-4
CASSPPGQLAKNIQYF
TGTGCCAGCTCACCACCTGGACAGTTAGCCAAAAACATTCAGTACTTC
>.|.|TRBV4-1|TRBJ2-1
CASSQEHGSYNEQFF
TGCGCCAGCAGCCAAGAACACGGCTCCTACAATGAGCAGTTCTTC
>few|.|TRBV23-1|TRBJ2-7
CASSLHEQYF
TGCGCCAGCAGTTTACACGAGCAGTACTTC
>once|.|TRBV25-1|TRBJ1-2
CASRPGGGGYTF
TGTGCCAGCAGGCCTGGGGGGGGTGGCTACACCTTC
>.|.|TRBV6-1|TRBJ2-5
CASSEGGETQYF
TGTGCCAGCAGTGAAGGAGGAGAGACCCAGTACTTC
>.|.|TRBV21-1|TRBJ2-5
CASSKALGTDQETQYF
TGTGCCAGCAGCAAAGCGCTAGGGACAGACCAAGAGACCCAGTACTTC
>.|.|TRBV29-1|TRBJ2-3
CSGLTRALGDTQYF
TGCAGCGGCCTCACTAGGGCCCTCGGGGATACGCAGTATTTT
>once|.|TRBV10-3|TRBJ2-5
CAIRNQETQYF
TGTGCCATCAGGAATCAAGAGACCCAGTACTTC
>.|TRBD1|TRBV7-9|TRBJ2-7
CASSTGQGYEQYF
TGTGCCAGCAGCACCGGACAGGGCTACGAGCAGTACTTC
>.|TRBD1|TRBV6-6|TRBJ1-1
CASSSNRGENTEAFF
TGTGCCAGCAGTTCCAACAGGGGCGAGAACACTGAAGCTTTCTTT
>once|.|TRBV9|TRBJ1-5
CASSFGPDGSNQPQHF
TGTGCCAGCAGCTTTGGCCCCGACGGAAGCAATCAGCCCCAGCATTTT
>.|.|TRBV30|TRBJ2-1
CAWSTGTGSYNEQFF
TGTGCCTGGAGTACGGGGACGGGGAGCTACAATGAGCAGTTCTTC
>.|TRBD2|TRBV7-2|TRBJ2-5
CAARGLAGGHQETQYF
TGTGCCGCCCGGGGACTAGCGGGGGGACACCAAGAGACCCAGTACTTC
>.|TRBD1|TRBV6-5|TRBJ1-6
CASRGQVYSPLHF
TGTGCCAGCAGGGGACAGGTCTATTCACCCCTCCACTTT
>few|.|TRBV30|TRBJ1-4
CAWSDRGRMANF
TGTGCCTGGAGTGACCGGGGACGGATGGCTAATTTT